This TCR beta chain was documented in a study of tumor-infiltrating lymphocytes in primary liver carcinoma listed by TCRdb under 2017. Looking at the study overall: Surgical resection was performed in China between 2015 and early 2016 on five or six patients with histopathologically diagnosed primary liver carcinoma. TCRbeta repertoire sequencing, expression microarrays and whole-exome sequencing were combined in the study across five regions of each liver tumor, with adjacent normal tissue and blood also included. A total of 35 specimens from 5 patients went through TCRbeta repertoire sequencing, namely 25 tumor regions, 5 adjacent noncancerous liver tissues and 5 peripheral blood samples. Tumors of the five patients were stage T1-T3 N0M0 with maximum diameters of 4.2 to 10 cm. Of the five patients, three men and two women aged 30 to 69 years, four had hepatocellular carcinoma and one had combined HCC and intrahepatic cholangiocarcinoma. Each sample produced roughly 3.5 to 7.13 million productive TCRbeta reads, and read depth showed no significant difference between tissue types. Reproducibility between technical replicate repertoires was high, with correlation coefficients above 0.95 and mean shared-clone rates roughly 0.86.

Starting from 500 to 650 ng total RNA, TCRbeta-specific cDNA was produced by reverse transcription with a constant-region primer and ProtoScript II reverse transcriptase. The TCRbeta libraries were prepared through three rounds of nested multiplex PCR following a slightly modified ARM-PCR procedure. Multiplex TRBV1-TRBV30 forward primers and a Cbeta reverse primer were used in the first two PCR rounds, each of which was run for approximately 11 cycles. A final 25-cycle PCR with Deep VentR polymerase added sample barcodes and Illumina adapters. Before sequencing, amplicons between 200 and 500 bp were purified from gel using a QIAquick gel extraction kit. The TCRbeta amplicons were sequenced with 250-bp paired-end reads on an Illumina HiSeq 2500. The published analysis was carried out like this. Reads were quality-trimmed with Trimmomatic v0.33, and paired reads were merged with FLASH v1.2.11 to recover full CDR3 sequences. V, D and J germline segments were assigned to the rearranged TCRbeta sequences using MiGEC v1.2.1b. Clonotype statistics and Shannon-Wiener diversity indices were computed with VDJtools v1.0.0. Except for diversity analysis, only the 250 most abundant clonotypes of each sample were used in subsequent analyses to reduce sampling bias. The raw public data were reprocessed by TCRdb itself: fastp quality trimming at Q25, MiXCR clonotype calling, in-frame beta chains only. Rows with a matching CDR3 protein are joined into one entry that keeps the most common DNA and genes. The V and J calls and clone size come from TCRdb's table, not from the authors' own analysis. This sample has about 320,000 distinct CDR3 sequences in its table, and approximately 58% of those were observed once. The top ten clonotypes cover approximately 15% of the sample.

RNA from unsorted whole blood was extracted with TRIzol reagent, and germline DNA was obtained with the DNeasy Blood & Tissue kit. Chronic HBV infection was present in the patients, and the patients were treatment-naive at sampling. About 3.7 milliliters of peripheral blood were collected into K2EDTA tubes before surgery. The CDR3 measures 13 amino acids from cysteine to phenylalanine. Only the CDR3 region is kept as DNA, spanning 39 bases read in frame from base 1. According to the germline V gene, CDR1 reads SGHAT and CDR2 reads FQNNGV. V is cut back by 6 bases and J by 16 bases, with 8 bases in the junction unmatched. This clonotype came up many times. Its target antigen remains unknown. There are no base qualities to consult, and no much larger clone falls within one base. Beyond this particular receptor, the publication reports: Comparison of CD4+ and CD8+ T cell repertoires was precluded by the use of bulk unsorted samples. Pairs of tumor regions showed greater repertoire overlap (mean roughly 35%) than tumor-adjacent pairs (17%) or tumor-blood pairs (around 15%), which is consistent with antigen-driven expansion. Only four or five patients were included in the study, and the authors note that the findings should be validated in a larger study. Only the TCR beta chain was sequenced, which likely underestimates true repertoire diversity because unpaired alpha chains were not captured. Compared with blood, tumors had a significantly larger share of the repertoire taken up by the top 250 clones (p = 0.039).

Sequencing used peripheral blood. This sequence originates from a woman younger than 45 with primary liver carcinoma and hepatitis B virus infection. The V gene is TRBV11-2 and the J gene is TRBJ2-1; TRBD2 matches 14 bases in the middle. This receptor carries the CDR3 CASSPSGLAGAFF. The DNA reads as follows: TGTGCCAGCAGTCCATCGGGACTAGCGGGGGCATTCTTC. Extended through the reference TRBV11-2 and TRBJ2-1 proteins, this CDR3 yields the full variable domain: EAGVAQSPRYKIIEKRQSVAFWCNPISGHATLYWYQQILGQGPKLLIQFQNNGVVDDSQLPKDRFSAERLKGVDSTLKIQPAKLEDSAVYLCASSPSGLAGAFFGPGTRLTVL.